Listed here is a single T cell receptor (beta chain). The germline CDR1 and CDR2 sequences are SQVTM and ANQGSEA. The ends were cut back, 2 bases at V and 7 bases at J, with 17 bases in the middle. This CDR3 has 14 residues. The sample originates from a study of blood T cells in healthy people across ages. Healthy Caucasians from Russia aged about 6 to 90 served as donors. Peripheral blood samples of 9 to 10 milliliters were drawn from each donor. The total RNA that was extracted per sample amounted to at least 5 micrograms. Alongside a J-beta primer mix, a sample-barcoded 5' primer served in a second PCR lasting roughly 7 to 11 cycles. Each TCR beta cDNA got a 12-nucleotide random molecular identifier. Via MiXCR, TCRdb re-called the 5' RACE reads, giving one row per CDR3 protein. Seen here are about 1.4 million distinct CDR3 sequences, roughly 59% observed once, and the top ten hold over 5%.

The sample taken for sequencing was blood. The rearrangement links TRBV29-1 to TRBJ1-2; possible D gene TRBD1, 6 bases. The receptor comes from a man aged 18-30 years in good health. CDR3 coding DNA: TGCAGCGTTGAACCCTCATTCCGGGACATTGGCTACACCTTC. It is translated as CSVEPSFRDIGYTF.